Given below is one TCR beta chain in context. Its antigen is currently unknown. This specimen comes from a study of identical twins. Carrying unique molecular identifiers, the cDNA also gained a universal primer site through template switching. TCRdb ran MiXCR on the 5' RACE reads and lists one entry per CDR3 protein. The sample has 470,000 or so distinct CDR3 sequences; approximately 24% are singletons. With no exceptions, donors were healthy Caucasians. CDR1 and CDR2 (germline): MNHNS, SASEGT. Trimming removed 5 bases at V and 2 bases at J, with 12 bases between. CDR3 length equals 15 residues. Findings and limits, study-wide: Conclusions were based on cross-sectional statistical analysis, without following the same donors.

The same sample was also studied in work on T cells expressing NK-cell markers. This second study notes: Underlying the TCR beta repertoires were sorted CD3+CD56+NKG2C+, CD3+CD56+NKG2C- and CD3+CD56-NKG2C+ T cells.

The sequence came from a young woman in good health. J is TRBJ2-2 and V is TRBV6-1; possible D gene TRBD1, 6 bases. Sample: CD4+ T cells sorted from blood. The CDR3 coding sequence is TGTGCCAGCAGTCCTACAGGGATAAACACCGGGGAGCTGTTTTTT. It specifies CASSPTGINTGELFF.